These 6 T cell receptor beta chains originate from one sample sequenced in a study of cytomegalovirus exposure and HLA in healthy donors. The PCR made use of 60 Vbeta and 13 Jbeta primers. TCRdb keeps only in-frame clones here, not all; method: immunoSEQ multiplex PCR. This sample has about 97,000 clones; roughly three quarters occur once, and the top ten carry around 4.4%. Material: PBMCs. These receptors were obtained from a middle-aged man in good health and CMV-seronegative.

The chain is built from TRBV5-1 and TRBJ2-3; 8 bases match TRBD2. The germline gives CDR1 SGHRS, CDR2 YFSETQ. This CDR3 comprises 14 residues. V lost 4 bases, J lost 5 bases, and 6 bases stayed unmatched. CDR3 coding DNA: TGCGCCAGCAGCAGTAGCGGGGACCTAGATACGCAGTATTTT. This gives the protein CASSSSGDLDTQYF.

This chain uses TRBV11-2 with TRBJ1-2, with D possibly matching TRBD1 (6 bases). The CDR3 is made up of 14 amino acids. Per germline, CDR1 SGHAT and CDR2 FQNNGV. The V end lost 5 bases, the J end lost 4 bases, and 14 bases lay between the germline ends. For the CDR3, the DNA is TGTGCCAGCAGCCCCGTTGGACAGTTCTATGGCTACACCTTC. This translates into CASSPVGQFYGYTF.

The chain links TRBV5-1 to TRBJ1-4; 9 bases line up with TRBD1. The germline V gene has CDR1 SGHRS and CDR2 YFSETQ. The CDR3 totals 18 residues. Germline trimming cut 0 bases from V and 3 bases from J; bases unmatched to any gene: 9. The CDR3 spells CASSLAVGTGFANEKLFF. For the CDR3, the DNA is TGCGCCAGCAGCTTGGCAGTAGGGACAGGGTTTGCTAATGAAAAACTGTTTTTT.

This clone was observed a few times. The V gene is TRBV9, the J gene TRBJ2-1, with D maybe TRBD1 (6 bases). V lost 3 bases, J lost 4 bases, and 8 bases lay in between. Germline assignment: CDR1 SGDLS and CDR2 YYNGEE. The CDR3 totals 13 residues. The CDR3, as DNA: TGTGCCAGCAGCGGCGGACAGTACAATGAGCAGTTCTTC. This translates into CASSGGQYNEQFF.

V is TRBV19 and J is TRBJ2-1; maybe TRBD1 (6 bases). The CDR3 contains 16 residues. Trimming took 4 bases from V and 4 from J, leaving 17 bases between them. The germline V gene encodes CDR1 LNHDA and CDR2 SQIVND (reference sequence). The CDR3 coding sequence is TGTGCCAGTAGTACCACCAGGGGCTTTTCTTACAATGAGCAGTTCTTC. This encodes CASSTTRGFSYNEQFF.

The chain carries TRBV19 and TRBJ1-2, with D possibly matching TRBD1 (5 bases). The germline gives CDR1 LNHDA, CDR2 SQIVND (reference sequence). Trimming shortened V by 3 bases and J by 4 bases, and 9 bases separated the two germline ends. The CDR3 contains 13 residues. As DNA, the CDR3 is TGTGCCAGTAGTATCAAAAGGGGCTATGGCTACACCTTC. Protein sequence: CASSIKRGYGYTF. The whole variable domain, filled in from reference TRBV19 and TRBJ1-2, reads DGGITQSPKYLFRKEGQNVTLSCEQNLNHDAMYWYRQDPGQGLRLIYYSQIVNDFQKGDIAEGYSVSREKKESFPLTVTSAQKNPTAFYLCASSIKRGYGYTFGSGTRLTVV.